Below, 2 T cell receptor beta chains from the same sample are listed, as sequenced in a study of T-cell memory formation after mild COVID-19. MiXCR was run by TCRdb on the 5' RACE reads, yielding one entry per CDR3 protein. Counted here are about half a million distinct CDR3 sequences, 15% to 20% occurring once; the ten biggest clones make up approximately 13%. The specimen was PBMCs or a T cell subset sorted from them (not recorded which). The receptors come from an adult woman who had mild COVID-19 (a few samples of this study predate the infection). Cell type and time point are not known.

This clonotype was picked up a small number of times. V and J are TRBV5-1 and TRBJ2-3; 7 nucleotides match TRBD1. The CDR3 has 14 amino acids. V gave up 4 bases and J gave up 4 bases; unmatched junction bases: 6. Germline V gives CDR1 SGHRS, CDR2 YFSETQ. The chain's CDR3 is CASSLGQVSDTQYF. Here the CDR3 DNA reads TGCGCCAGCAGCCTAGGACAGGTTTCAGATACGCAGTATTTT.

This chain links TRBV19 with TRBJ1-4; 9 bases fit TRBD1. CDR3 length: 15 residues. Losses at the gene ends were 5 bases for V and 4 bases for J; bases not matched to a gene: 5. Germline values: CDR1 LNHDA, CDR2 SQIVND (reference sequence). Here the CDR3 DNA reads TGTGCCAGTAGTTTTCGGGGACAGGGTAATGAAAAACTGTTTTTT. It translates to CASSFRGQGNEKLFF.